The rows below give T cell receptor beta chains drawn from one sample of a study of blood T cell repertoires in COVID-19. Only in-frame clones appear in the TCRdb table, and some are missing; sequencing was by immunoSEQ multiplex PCR. The data hold about 480,000 clones, with approximately 90% observed a single time. The sequenced material came from PBMCs or T cells enriched from blood (not recorded which). The receptors were gathered from a woman aged 40 to 50 who had recovered from COVID-19. The CDR3 runs from the conserved cysteine through the conserved F or W. D genes are given only for firm matches. Rows may omit the clone size; those that give it use once, few, many or a size class.

V,D,length,size,CDR3
TRBV11-3,-,13,-,CASSLVQPGELFF
TRBV7-8,-,12,-,CASSLVGNIQYF
TRBV6-2/TRBV6-3,TRBD2,18,-,CASSYRAVSGSRMDTQYF
TRBV28,-,14,-,CASSLTGANYGYTF
TRBV10-3,-,13,-,CAMGSRGEYGYTF
TRBV12-3/TRBV12-4,-,13,-,CASDRGSVNTIYF
TRBV10-3,-,15,-,CAISESRSSTYEQYF
TRBV11-2,-,14,-,CASSLEGESGGYTF
TRBV24-1,-,11,-,CATSRGNEQFF
TRBV24-1,-,13,-,CATSDFSVSEQFF
TRBV9,TRBD2,15,-,CASSPSATSGSQQFF
TRBV2,-,18,-,CASSTIPAGAKSNQPQHF
TRBV5-1,TRBD2,12,-,CASSGTSGEQYF
TRBV5-1,-,14,-,CASMQGPTNEKLFF
TRBV10-3,-,15,-,CAIRPRDTYTDTQYF
TRBV19,-,17,once,CASSIRGPLLSGNTIYF
TRBV4-1,TRBD2,15,-,CASSQVRGGQETQYF
TRBV5-1,-,14,-,CASTRDSGPYEQYF
TRBV5-1,-,15,-,CASSELDSSNQPQHF
TRBV5-4,-,16,few,CASSQDSPISGNTIYF
TRBV4-2,TRBD1,15,-,CASSQEVKQGGEAFF
TRBV20-1,-,11,-,CRISGINEQFF
TRBV6-2/TRBV6-3,-,13,-,CASSRLDTGELFF
TRBV9,TRBD2,16,-,CASSVGLAGRSYEQYF
TRBV9,TRBD1,15,few,CASSVTGVPYNEQFF
TRBV6-2/TRBV6-3,TRBD1,16,-,CASSYSYRGSTYEQYF
TRBV20-1,-,14,-,CSASEYGGRGEQFF
TRBV7-9,-,14,-,CASSLGAINYGYTF
TRBV18,-,15,-,CASSSGGHLNTEAFF
TRBV27,TRBD1,14,-,CASSPGQGVFGYTF
TRBV4-3,-,14,-,CASSQGQVNEKLFF
TRBV27,-,14,few,CASSLSPTGYGYTF
TRBV28,-,15,-,CASTEAGSLGYGYTF
TRBV7-2,-,17,-,CASSPRGGPFSGNTIYF
TRBV24-1,-,12,-,CATSDPTGSYTF
TRBV9,-,13,-,CASSPPEGDTQYF
TRBV7-2,-,16,-,CASSLDAGSGNQPQHF
TRBV5-4,TRBD1,15,-,CATLPKGGSGYGYTF
TRBV29-1,TRBD1,14,-,CSVCRTGTNTEAFF
TRBV2,TRBD1,13,-,CASSGTVQETQYF
TRBV4-3,-,15,-,CASSQGLAANYGYTF
TRBV27,TRBD1,15,-,CASSLFRQGAGGYTF
TRBV7-9,-,12,-,CASSLNAGEQYF
TRBV27,TRBD1,16,-,CASRSRDRAKNTEAFF
TRBV6-5,-,11,-,CAGLTNTEAFF
TRBV25-1,-,11,-,CASRFSGELFF
TRBV3-1/TRBV3-2,-,13,once,CASSPSSNQPQHF
TRBV6-4,-,16,-,CASSARPFGGNYGYTF
TRBV11-2,TRBD1,14,-,CASSFTRQGGGYTF
TRBV7-8,-,15,-,CASSLYPRGFQPQHF
TRBV2,TRBD2,17,-,CASSRGLAATNTGELFF
TRBV9,-,15,-,CASSVDGLTSYEQYF